Below are 29 T cell receptor beta chains sequenced from a single sample in a study of spatial heterogeneity in lung cancer. Time point given: blood at routine non-recurrence follow-up after resection. One entry per CDR3 protein results from TCRdb running MiXCR on the 5' RACE reads. The table shows about 46,000 distinct CDR3 sequences, with about 12% occurring only once. The sample in question was PBMCs, obtained at follow-up. The origin of the receptors is a male donor with early-stage non-small cell lung cancer.

This clonotype was counted once. The chain carries TRBV5-1 and TRBJ1-6; maybe TRBD1 (5 bases). The CDR3 loop spans 15 amino acids. In germline, CDR1 is SGHRS, CDR2 YFSETQ. Trimming cost V 0 bases and J 2 bases, with 6 bases left between them. The CDR3, as DNA: TGCGCCAGCAGCTTGGTGACAGCCTATAATTCACCCCTCCACTTT. Translating gives CASSLVTAYNSPLHF.

This chain joins TRBV5-4 and TRBJ2-1; D is unresolved. V lost 4 bases, J lost 3 bases, and 11 bases lay in between. Germline values: CDR1 SGHNT, CDR2 YYREEE (reference sequence). The CDR3 runs to 14 residues. The CDR3 nucleotides are TGTGCCAGCAGCCCCCAGATCGACTACAATGAGCAGTTCTTC. This sequence encodes CASSPQIDYNEQFF.

This clonotype was observed at least ten times. J is TRBJ2-1 and V is TRBV20-1, with 14 bases lining up with TRBD2. This CDR3 spans 13 amino acids. V shed 5 bases and J 12 bases; nucleotides not matched to a gene: 6. CDR1 is DFQATT, CDR2 SNEGSKA, per germline (reference sequence). CDR3: CSASGTSGGTQFF. As DNA, the CDR3 is TGCAGTGCTTCCGGGACTAGCGGGGGAACGCAGTTCTTC.

This clonotype appeared many times. The CDR3 nucleotides read TGTGCCAGCAGCTTTGAGTATCGGAACTATGGCTACACCTTC. Protein sequence: CASSFEYRNYGYTF. The chain links TRBV5-6 to TRBJ1-2; unclear D gene. The germline V and J ends were trimmed by 2 bases and 2 bases, with 10 bases remaining between them. The CDR3 spans 14 residues. CDR1 and CDR2 from the germline V gene are SGHDT and YYEEEE.

The table lists this clonotype with many counts. The V and J genes are TRBV29-1 and TRBJ1-1, with D uncertain. The CDR3 spans 15 residues. Looked up from germline, CDR1 is SQVTM and CDR2 is ANQGSEA. Trimming took 4 bases from V and 10 from J, leaving 25 bases between them. The CDR3 reads CSVVRGGRSQLGAFF. CDR3 DNA sequence: TGCAGCGTTGTTCGAGGAGGACGGTCCCAGCTGGGAGCTTTCTTT. Drawing the rest from reference TRBV29-1 and TRBJ1-1, the complete variable domain is SAVISQKPSRDICQRGTSLTIQCQVDSQVTMMFWYRQQPGQSLTLIATANQGSEATYESGFVIDKFPISRPNLTFSTLTVSNMSPEDSSIYLCSVVRGGRSQLGAFFGQGTRLTVV.

The chain uses TRBV5-4 and TRBJ2-3; 7 nucleotides line up with TRBD2. The V and J ends lost 3 bases and 1 base, in that order; junction bases with no gene match: 5. The CDR3 spans 15 residues. Per germline, CDR1 SGHNT and CDR2 YYREEE (reference sequence). CDR3 sequence (DNA): TGTGCCAGCAGCTCCCCCACTAGCGGCACAGATACGCAGTATTTT. It codes for CASSSPTSGTDTQYF. Based on the CDR3 plus reference TRBV5-4 and TRBJ2-3, the full variable domain is ETGVTQSPTHLIKTRGQQVTLRCSSQSGHNTVSWYQQALGQGPQFIFQYYREEENGRGNFPPRFSGLQFPNYSSELNVNALELDDSALYLCASSSPTSGTDTQYFGPGTRLTVL.

This chain uses TRBV6-2 or TRBV6-3 with TRBJ2-1; the match to TRBD2 covers 9 bases. Trimming removed 7 bases from V and 7 bases from J; junction bases left unmatched: 11. CDR3 length equals 15 residues. Germline V gene lookup returns CDR1 MNHEY and CDR2 SVGEGT. The CDR3 is CASTFALAGLNEQFF. The CDR3 region has the DNA TGTGCCAGCACCTTTGCCCTAGCGGGGTTGAATGAGCAGTTCTTC.

Comments on this clonotype: A read error may explain this, as a much larger clone is one base away. V is TRBV7-7 and J is TRBJ2-7, with D possibly being TRBD2 (5 bases). The CDR3 loop spans 12 amino acids. Germline assignment: CDR1 SSHAT and CDR2 FNYEAQ (reference sequence). V was pared by 3 bases and J by 3 bases, with 6 bases between. Here the CDR3 reads CASSFRGYEQYF. The CDR3 coding sequence is TGTGCCAGCAGCTTTCGGGGCTACGAGCAGTACTTC. Supplemented by reference TRBV7-7 and TRBJ2-7, the full variable domain reads GAGVSQSPRYKVTKRGQDVTLRCDPISSHATLYWYQQALGQGPEFLTYFNYEAQPDKSGLPSDRFSAERPEGSISTLTIQRTEQRDSAMYRCASSFRGYEQYFGPGTRLTVT.

Ten or more counts support this clonotype. The chain couples TRBV10-3 to TRBJ2-3; the match to TRBD2 covers 12 bases. Trimming removed 6 bases from V and 2 bases from J; junction bases left unmatched: 6. The CDR3 spans 16 residues. Germline loops: CDR1 ENHRY, CDR2 SYGVKD. The CDR3 nucleotides are TGTGCCATCAGCTTCGCTAGCGGGGGGGCCACAGATACGCAGTATTTT. Amino acid sequence: CAISFASGGATDTQYF.

This clonotype was counted ten times or more. The chain uses TRBV12-3 or TRBV12-4 and TRBJ1-5, with D perhaps TRBD1 (6 bases). The ends were cut back, 7 bases at V and 3 bases at J, with 13 bases in the middle. The CDR3 sequence is 14 residues long. Written as DNA, the CDR3 is TGTGCCAGCAATCACGGACAGCTCAATCAGCCCCAGCATTTT. Translated, it gives CASNHGQLNQPQHF.

The sample holds many counts of this clonotype. The J gene is TRBJ2-2, the V gene TRBV20-1; 12 bases align to TRBD2. J gave up 8 bases and V 1 base, and 11 bases lay outside the gene matches. This CDR3 is 17 amino acids long. From germline, CDR1 is DFQATT and CDR2 SNEGSKA (reference sequence). The CDR3 protein is CSARGPLAGGLFGELFF. The CDR3 DNA reads TGCAGTGCTAGAGGCCCCCTAGCGGGGGGGTTGTTTGGGGAGCTGTTTTTT.

This clonotype was counted only a few times. The CDR3 DNA reads as TGTGCCAGCAGCCCGGGCCCGGGACAGTACAATGAGCAGTTCTTC. Translated: CASSPGPGQYNEQFF. V usage is TRBV5-4 and J usage is TRBJ2-1; 7 bases line up with TRBD1. J was trimmed by 4 bases and V by 4 bases; bases with no gene match: 8. This CDR3 spans 15 amino acids. Germline CDR1 and CDR2: SGHNT and YYREEE (reference sequence).

This clonotype was seen ten or more times. For the CDR3, the DNA is TGTGCCAGCAGCCACGAAGGCAGGATCGACACTGAAGCTTTCTTT. Amino acid sequence: CASSHEGRIDTEAFF. J is TRBJ1-1 and V is TRBV3-1; D not resolved. This CDR3 spans 15 amino acids. V lost 3 bases to trimming and J lost 3 bases, with 14 bases between them. Germline assignment: CDR1 LGHDT and CDR2 YNNKEL (reference sequence).

This clonotype appeared a few times. The CDR3 nucleotides read TGTGCCAGCTCACCTGTTGATCCAGGGACCTATGGCTACACCTTC. Translated, it gives CASSPVDPGTYGYTF. The chain carries TRBV18 and TRBJ1-2; maybe TRBD1 (5 bases). This CDR3 comprises 15 residues. Trimming stripped 3 bases from V and 4 bases from J, with 15 bases between. CDR1 is KGHSH and CDR2 is LQKENI in the germline V gene.

This clonotype was seen repeatedly, ten times or more. The rearrangement joins TRBV13 to TRBJ1-5, with TRBD1 as a possible D gene (5 bases). The V gene's germline CDR1 is PRHDT and CDR2 FYEKMQ (reference sequence). V was shortened by 2 bases and J by 11 bases, with 13 bases between the two germline ends. CDR3 length: 13 amino acids. The CDR3 reads CASSLNLEGTQHF. The CDR3 DNA reads as TGTGCCAGCAGCTTAAATCTAGAGGGGACCCAGCATTTT.

At least ten counts were recorded for this clonotype. The rearrangement joins TRBV18 to TRBJ2-3; TRBD2 aligns across 12 bases. Per germline, CDR1 KGHSH and CDR2 LQKENI. This CDR3 contains 16 residues. Trimming removed 2 bases from V and 0 bases from J; junction bases left unmatched: 0. The CDR3 is CASSPGLAGSTDTQYF. DNA of the CDR3: TGTGCCAGCTCACCAGGACTAGCGGGAAGCACAGATACGCAGTATTTT.

This clonotype has at least ten counts. The chain uses TRBV18 and TRBJ1-1, with D hard to call. Germline CDR1 is KGHSH and CDR2 is LQKENI. Trimming took off 2 bases at V and 2 bases at J, with 6 bases between the two ends. The CDR3 contains 13 residues. The CDR3 DNA is TGTGCCAGCTCACCAGAGGTTAACACTGAAGCTTTCTTT. Residues: CASSPEVNTEAFF.

Note on this clonotype: A much larger clone lies a single base off, so this may be a read error. In this CDR3 the conserved last residue, phenylalanine or tryptophan, is missing, so a read error is likely. The gene calls are TRBV7-2 and TRBJ2-3; the D is unclear. Germline assignment: CDR1 SGHTA and CDR2 FQGNSA. There are 12 residues in the CDR3. Trimming took 5 bases from V and 0 from J, leaving 3 bases between them. Here the CDR3 reads CASSRSTDTQYS. Written as DNA, the CDR3 is TGTGCCAGCAGCCGAAGCACAGATACGCAGTATTCT.

The chain carries TRBV18 and TRBJ2-5, with unresolved D. V lost 1 base, J lost 5 bases, and 8 bases lay in between. Germline CDR1 and CDR2: KGHSH and LQKENI. This CDR3 has 13 amino acids. The chain's CDR3 is CASSPQKGETQYF. CDR3 sequence (DNA): TGTGCCAGCTCACCACAGAAAGGGGAGACCCAGTACTTC.

This clonotype was counted ten times or more. The chain combines TRBV12-3 or TRBV12-4 with TRBJ1-1, with unresolved D. Trimming took off 2 bases at V and 1 base at J, with 5 bases between the two ends. The CDR3 extends over 13 amino acids. CDR3 sequence (DNA): TGTGCCAGCAGTTTACGGCAGAACACTGAAGCTTTCTTT. This gives the protein CASSLRQNTEAFF.

This clonotype showed up many times. The V and J genes are TRBV10-2 and TRBJ1-6; TRBD1 matches 7 bases. The CDR3 has 16 amino acids. V was clipped by 3 bases and J by 7 bases; unmatched bases: 9. Germline V lookup: CDR1 WSHSY, CDR2 SAAADI. The CDR3 DNA is TGCGCCAGCAGTGACTTTGCGGGACAGCTGAATTCACCCCTCCACTTT. Its protein is CASSDFAGQLNSPLHF.

The table lists this clonotype with a few counts. The rearrangement joins TRBV19 to TRBJ2-5; 12 bases line up with TRBD2. Germline V lookup: CDR1 LNHDA, CDR2 SQIVND (reference sequence). V was pared by 5 bases and J by 5 bases, with 6 bases of the junction left unmatched. The CDR3 runs 15 residues. This CDR3 is CASSDTGTSGETQYF. For the CDR3, the DNA is TGTGCCAGTAGTGATACCGGGACTAGCGGGGAGACCCAGTACTTC. The full variable domain, with the rest looked up from reference TRBV19 and TRBJ2-5, is DGGITQSPKYLFRKEGQNVTLSCEQNLNHDAMYWYRQDPGQGLRLIYYSQIVNDFQKGDIAEGYSVSREKKESFPLTVTSAQKNPTAFYLCASSDTGTSGETQYFGPGTRLLVL.

This clonotype was seen many times. This chain uses TRBV3-1 with TRBJ1-5; D is undetermined. V lost 0 bases and J lost 9, with 12 bases in between. This CDR3 is 14 amino acids long. Germline assignment: CDR1 LGHDT and CDR2 YNNKEL (reference sequence). In DNA form, the CDR3 reads TGTGCCAGCAGCCAAGAGTCCGGATCGCGGCCCCAGCATTTT. Translated, it gives CASSQESGSRPQHF.

This clonotype has a count of ten or more. This chain connects TRBV12-3 or TRBV12-4 to TRBJ1-1, with D tentatively TRBD1 (6 bases). V lost 6 bases, J lost 1 base, and 9 bases lay in between. The CDR3 has 13 residues. In DNA form, the CDR3 reads TGTGCCAGCAGCCAGGGACAGAACACTGAAGCTTTCTTT. Its protein product is CASSQGQNTEAFF.

In regard to this clonotype: A read error is possible here, since a much larger clone lies one base away. The V and J genes are TRBV12-3 or TRBV12-4 and TRBJ1-1; the D is unclear. This CDR3 is 14 amino acids long. V lost 3 bases and J lost 5, with 13 bases in between. The CDR3 coding sequence is TGTGCCAGCAGTTTGAACCGCGAATGGACTGAAGCTTTCTTT. It yields the protein CASSLNREWTEAFF.

V is TRBV12-3 or TRBV12-4 and J is TRBJ1-5, with D possibly TRBD1 on 5 matching bases. This CDR3 contains 14 residues. The ends were cut back, 3 bases at V and 4 bases at J, with 10 bases in the middle. The CDR3 DNA reads TGTGCCAGCAGTTTCGGGGCAAGGAATCAGCCCCAGCATTTT. It translates to CASSFGARNQPQHF.

This clonotype was counted at least ten times. In DNA form, the CDR3 reads TGTGCCAGCAGTTTGCCTAGCGGGACCAATGAGCAGTTCTTC. Translation gives CASSLPSGTNEQFF. The rearrangement links TRBV12-3 or TRBV12-4 to TRBJ2-1; TRBD2 matches at 9 bases. This CDR3 region has 14 residues. J lost 6 bases, V lost 3 bases, and 3 bases had no gene match.

This clonotype was seen at least ten times. The J gene is TRBJ2-5, the V gene TRBV13; unclear D gene. Germline lookup yields CDR1 PRHDT and CDR2 FYEKMQ (reference sequence). V lost 5 bases to trimming and J lost 4 bases, with 11 bases between them. The CDR3 runs to 13 residues. The CDR3 sequence: CASSQGWGETQYF. The CDR3 nucleotides are TGTGCCAGCAGCCAAGGGTGGGGAGAGACCCAGTACTTC. The full variable domain, in which reference TRBV13 and TRBJ2-5 provide the parts outside the CDR3, is AAGVIQSPRHLIKEKRETATLKCYPIPRHDTVYWYQQGPGQDPQFLISFYEKMQSDKGSIPDRFSAQQFSDYHSELNMSSLELGDSALYFCASSQGWGETQYFGPGTRLLVL.

This clonotype appeared many times. The chain employs TRBV20-1 and TRBJ2-7, with 11 bases matching TRBD2. The length of the CDR3 is 16 residues. Germline CDR1 and CDR2: DFQATT and SNEGSKA (reference sequence). J gave up 2 bases and V 0 bases, and 6 bases lay outside the gene matches. The CDR3 nucleotides are TGCAGTGCTAGAGAGACTAGCGGGAAGGCTACCTACGAGCAGTACTTC. Its protein product is CSARETSGKATYEQYF.